This T cell receptor (beta chain) derives from a study of cytomegalovirus exposure and HLA in healthy donors. Study conclusions and caveats: In a later analysis, TCR beta V- and J-gene trimming was associated with a missense DCLRE1C variant. An analysis done earlier found most TCR beta V segments productive about 90% or about 30% of the time.

Concerning this clone itself: No antigen is known for it. The junction does not match germline at one end; this may be a read error.

The study ran its PCR with 60 Vbeta and 13 Jbeta primers. Profiling relied on immunoSEQ multiplex PCR, and the TCRdb table lists in-frame clones only, not all of them. The sample comprises more than 150,000 clones, roughly 79% of which are singletons, and under 9% rests with the top ten. The CDR3 runs 13 residues. CDR1 and CDR2 from the germline V gene are SEHNR and FQNEAQ (reference sequence). Sequenced sample: PBMCs. This receptor was obtained from a middle-aged woman in good health and CMV-seropositive. V gene TRBV7-9 combines with J gene TRBJ1-1; no firm D call. CDR3 sequence (DNA): TGTTCCAGCAGCTTAGGCCTTACTAATGAAGCTTTCTTT. This gives the protein CSSSLGLTNEAFF.